This TCR beta chain was sequenced for a study of tumor-infiltrating lymphocytes in primary liver carcinoma. Study in general: The tumors, T1-T3 N0M0 lesions, were roughly 4.2 to 11 cm across.

This CDR3 has 16 residues. The V gene's germline CDR1 is MNHEY and CDR2 SVGAGI. General study findings and limits: Tumor region pairs outstripped tumor-adjacent and tumor-blood pairs in overlap.

Both blood RNA, taken from unsorted whole blood, and germline DNA were extracted. Among the patients, all had chronic HBV infection and none had been treated. TCR beta cDNA was made from approximately 500 ng total RNA with a constant-region primer. Libraries of TCR beta came from three nested multiplex PCR rounds with slightly modified ARM-PCR. The first two PCR rounds, approximately 10 cycles each, used TRBV1-TRBV30 forward primers and a C-beta reverse primer. TCRdb re-called the multiplex PCR reads with MiXCR, one entry per CDR3 protein. The sample gives 300,000 to 400,000 distinct CDR3 sequences, less than 70% of which show up once; about 6.1% is in the top ten. Remarks on this clonotype: As yet, its antigen is unknown. An end of the junction does not agree with germline; a read error may underlie this.

The V call is TRBV6-5, the J call TRBJ2-6, with no clear D. This receptor was identified in a middle-aged man with primary liver carcinoma and hepatitis B virus infection. The sample comprised peripheral blood. In nucleotides, the CDR3 is TGTGCCAGCAGCAGGAGCATCCGTTCTGGTGCCAACGTCCCGACTTTC. Amino acids: CASSRSIRSGANVPTF.